This T cell receptor (beta chain) was sequenced in a study of radiotherapy plus CTLA-4 blockade in lung cancer (dated by TCRdb to 2017 to 2018). As for the study more broadly: Among enrolled patients, approximately 18% had an objective response and about 30% reached disease control. Points the paper makes about the study in general: The strongest predictors of response were reported to be early dynamic shifts in blood T cell clones along with a rise in serum interferon-beta following radiation. After treatment with radiotherapy and ipilimumab, TCR clones that originated in tumors expanded in peripheral blood.

In this study, focal radiation therapy paired with CTLA-4 blockade (ipilimumab) was tested in patients who had chemo-refractory metastatic non-small-cell lung cancer. The CDR3 holds 14 amino acids from the cysteine to the phenylalanine. Solely the CDR3 DNA is kept, with 42 bases framed from the first base. V is pared back by 4 bases and J by 1 base, with 11 bases lying between the germline termini. The germline V gene gives CDR1 as SGHRS and CDR2 as YFSETQ. About this clone: The target of this receptor is not known. One base away there is no much larger clone; base qualities are not given.

The method behind the library was the immunoSEQ multiplex PCR assay. The source is immuneACCESS, and TCRdb retained only in-frame sequences with V and J called. Part of the clones is not carried over; for the studies checked, unresolved V genes explain less than half of this, and the remainder is unexplained. The sample includes some 110,000 clones, with 78% observed a single time. About 5.2% of the sample rests with the top ten. The rearrangement combines TRBV5-1 with TRBJ2-5, and TRBD1 may be the D gene, going by 6 matching bases. The material was peripheral blood, obtained from a patient treated with radiotherapy plus ipilimumab. This TCR was recovered from a human donor with non-small cell lung cancer who had a partial response to radiotherapy plus ipilimumab. The nucleotides read TGCGCCAGCAGCCTTGGGACAAGCCAAGAGACCCAGTACTTC. Translated, it reads CASSLGTSQETQYF.